This entry concerns a single T cell receptor beta chain. It lacks a known antigen. The input lacks base qualities; no much larger clone sits a single base away. This sample was included in a study of molecular identifiers for immune sequencing clone quantification (dated by TCRdb to 2016 to 2019). The study in broad terms: For a replicate experiment, RNA from around 20,000 or 100,000 naive CD8 T cells was divided into five aliquots, of which four were sequenced. CD8 T cells were used in a methods study to benchmark molecular-identifier clustering-based TCR repertoire sequencing (MIDCIRS) and TCR RNA copy counting.

Library preparation was by PCR. Sequencing was performed on an Illumina HiSeq 4000. Bulk TCR libraries were prepared as previously described, using TCR primers listed in Table S5. Total RNA was purified with the Qiagen AllPrep DNA/RNA kit. Before analysis, reads from multiple sequencing runs of the same library were pooled. Concerning the study's data processing: Reads were retained only if an exact TCR constant sequence was present, and the retained reads were trimmed to 150 nt and grouped according to their 12-nt molecular barcodes. Reads in each barcode group were sub-clustered using a 15% Levenshtein threshold, and a quality-weighted consensus sequence was built for each RNA molecule. Non-functional sequences were excluded, and lower-count sequences lying one edit away from another sequence were also excluded. Barcode sub-clusters with fewer than 20% of the maximum read count were removed, based on fitting two negative binomial distributions. Starting from the raw public reads, TCRdb applied fastp trimming at Q25, assembled clones with MiXCR and retained in-frame beta chains. Rows with one shared CDR3 protein collapse into an entry with the most common genes and DNA. The V and J calls and clone size come from TCRdb's table, not from the authors' own analysis. In this sample the table shows more than 35,000 distinct CDR3 sequences, approximately 19% of which occur a single time. The ten largest clones add up to about 1.2% of the sample.

Here is what the overall study found, with its caveats: Clones above 20 RNA copies held over 98% of molecules in CMV-specific effector cells but under 1% in naive cells. Spiked-in Jurkat TCR RNA equal to a single cell's worth was reported to be detectable even within 1,100,000 naive CD8 T cells. Without barcode sub-clustering, chimeric consensus sequences inflated TCR diversity; chimeras reached as high as 47%. The naive libraries included spiked-in Jurkat TCR RNA (around 10 copies' worth), and this RNA is not part of the donor repertoire. Highly expanded clone sizes could be underestimated if identical TCR molecules share a barcode. Modeling estimated about three recovered TCR RNA copies per cell, compared with about 10 by digital PCR, which implies about 32% capture efficiency.

CDR1 and CDR2 are read off the germline V gene as MNHEY and SVGAGI. Reading from cysteine to phenylalanine, the CDR3 counts 12 amino acids. Just CDR3 DNA is preserved here, 36 bases in frame from base 1. V loses 4 bases, J loses 6 bases, and the germline ends lie 6 bases apart. Naive CD8 T cell libraries were made from 20,000 to 1,000,000 sorted cells using 10%, 30% or 50% of purified RNA. Naive CD8 T cells were FACS-sorted as CD8+CD4-CCR7+CD45RA+ on a BD FACSAria II into RLT Plus buffer. Roughly ten TCR copies' worth of Jurkat RNA were spiked into about 20,000-1,100,000 naive CD8 T cell samples to test detection sensitivity. CD8 T cells were enriched with RosetteSep CD8+ T Cell Enrichment Cocktail and Ficoll-Paque, followed by ACK red cell lysis.

The chain is assembled from TRBV6-5 and TRBJ1-4; there is no confident call for the D gene. The TCR comes from a human donor in good health. Some libraries in this study had Jurkat cell RNA spiked in. Sequencing was carried out using naive CD8+ T cells from blood, with Jurkat cell RNA spiked in. Reading the label with the study, this specimen's cell subset or site is: FACS-sorted CD8+CD4-CCR7+CD45RA+ naive T cells. The CDR3 region has the sequence CASSSGDEKLFF. In nucleotide form, the sequence is TGTGCCAGCAGTTCGGGAGATGAAAAACTGTTTTTT.